The rows below give T cell receptor beta chains drawn from one sample of a study of T cell responses to AZD1222 COVID-19 vaccine. The assay was immunoSEQ multiplex PCR, and TCRdb's table has in-frame clones only and misses some. Altogether about 110,000 clones are present, approximately 90% being singletons, with the ten largest covering 1.6%. Sequencing was performed on peripheral blood, taken on day 0 of AZD1222 vaccination. These receptors were taken from an adult in good health. CDR3s include the opening cysteine and the closing phenylalanine or tryptophan. The D gene is left open where the match is weak. Clone size is not always given. Where it is, it says once, few, many or a class for expanded clones.

CDR3 protein: CASSPGLTRENEQFF
CDR3 DNA: TGTGCCAGCTCACCCGGACTAACAAGGGAGAATGAGCAGTTCTTC
V gene: TRBV18
D gene: .
J gene: TRBJ2-1
clone size: .

CDR3 protein: CSASDGPWGYTF
CDR3 DNA: TGCAGTGCTAGTGACGGACCCTGGGGCTACACCTTC
V gene: TRBV20-1
D gene: .
J gene: TRBJ1-2
clone size: .

CDR3 protein: CASSSSQGTNTEAFF
CDR3 DNA: TGTGCCAGCAGTTCATCACAGGGTACGAACACTGAAGCTTTCTTT
V gene: TRBV6-5
D gene: .
J gene: TRBJ1-1
clone size: .

CDR3 protein: CASSWGAIGTGLGQPQHF
CDR3 DNA: TGTGCCAGCAGTTGGGGGGCGATTGGGACAGGACTGGGTCAGCCCCAGCATTTT
V gene: TRBV5-5
D gene: TRBD1
J gene: TRBJ1-5
clone size: once

CDR3 protein: CASSPPGQGNYGYTF
CDR3 DNA: TGTGCCAGCAGTCCTCCGGGACAGGGGAACTATGGCTACACCTTC
V gene: TRBV14
D gene: TRBD1
J gene: TRBJ1-2
clone size: few

CDR3 protein: CASSRQERLATNEKLFF
CDR3 DNA: TGTGCCAGTAGCCGACAGGAAAGACTTGCAACTAATGAAAAACTGTTTTTT
V gene: TRBV19
D gene: .
J gene: TRBJ1-4
clone size: .

CDR3 protein: CASSGPNTEAFF
CDR3 DNA: TGCGCCAGCAGTGGTCCGAACACTGAAGCTTTCTTT
V gene: TRBV10-1
D gene: .
J gene: TRBJ1-1
clone size: .

CDR3 protein: CASSQDYASGVEQYF
CDR3 DNA: TGTGCCAGCAGCCAAGATTATGCTAGCGGGGTCGAGCAGTACTTC
V gene: TRBV4-2
D gene: TRBD2
J gene: TRBJ2-7
clone size: .

CDR3 protein: CASSQTEVYSNQPQHF
CDR3 DNA: TGTGCCAGCAGCCAGACAGAAGTTTATAGCAATCAGCCCCAGCATTTT
V gene: TRBV7-8
D gene: .
J gene: TRBJ1-5
clone size: .

CDR3 protein: CATSDRTGGQQPQHF
CDR3 DNA: TGTGCCACCAGTGACAGGACAGGGGGTCAACAGCCCCAGCATTTT
V gene: TRBV24-1
D gene: TRBD1
J gene: TRBJ1-5
clone size: .

CDR3 protein: CASSPGGTEAFF
CDR3 DNA: TGCGCCAGCAGCCCAGGGGGCACTGAAGCTTTCTTT
V gene: TRBV4-1
D gene: TRBD1
J gene: TRBJ1-1
clone size: few

CDR3 protein: CASTPTVMNTEAFF
CDR3 DNA: TGTGCCAGCACTCCGACAGTGATGAACACTGAAGCTTTCTTT
V gene: TRBV6-5
D gene: .
J gene: TRBJ1-1
clone size: .

CDR3 protein: CATSRDRQSTNEKLFF
CDR3 DNA: TGTGCCACCAGCAGAGATCGCCAGTCAACTAATGAAAAACTGTTTTTT
V gene: TRBV15
D gene: .
J gene: TRBJ1-4
clone size: .

CDR3 protein: CASSTGGGNTEAFF
CDR3 DNA: TGTGCCAGCAGCACCGGGGGGGGGAACACTGAAGCTTTCTTT
V gene: TRBV11-2
D gene: .
J gene: TRBJ1-1
clone size: .

CDR3 protein: CASSSRGLTYEQYF
CDR3 DNA: TGTGCCAGTAGTAGCAGGGGACTTACCTACGAGCAGTACTTC
V gene: TRBV19
D gene: .
J gene: TRBJ2-7
clone size: .

CDR3 protein: CASSSDRYSGNTIYF
CDR3 DNA: TGTGCCAGCAGTTCCGACCGTTACTCTGGAAACACCATATATTTT
V gene: TRBV6-5
D gene: .
J gene: TRBJ1-3
clone size: once

CDR3 protein: CASSRLGLNIQYF
CDR3 DNA: TGTGCCAGCAGCCGACTCGGGTTAAACATTCAGTACTTC
V gene: TRBV11-2
D gene: .
J gene: TRBJ2-4
clone size: .

CDR3 protein: CASVRQTSGNTIYF
CDR3 DNA: TGTGCCAGCGTGCGGCAGACCTCTGGAAACACCATATATTTT
V gene: TRBV28
D gene: .
J gene: TRBJ1-3
clone size: .

CDR3 protein: CASSQGSTNEKLFF
CDR3 DNA: TGTGCCAGCAGCCAAGGATCAACTAATGAAAAACTGTTTTTT
V gene: TRBV7-2
D gene: .
J gene: TRBJ1-4
clone size: .

CDR3 protein: CASSPHLGGELFF
CDR3 DNA: TGTGCCAGCAGCCCGCATCTCGGCGGGGAGCTGTTTTTT
V gene: TRBV6-6
D gene: .
J gene: TRBJ2-2
clone size: once

CDR3 protein: CASARDRGNQPQHF
CDR3 DNA: TGTGCCAGTGCCCGGGACAGGGGGAATCAGCCCCAGCATTTT
V gene: TRBV2
D gene: TRBD1
J gene: TRBJ1-5
clone size: .

CDR3 protein: CASSRAKGTHIGTDTQYF
CDR3 DNA: TGCGCCAGCAGCCGGGCGAAGGGGACTCATATTGGCACAGATACGCAGTATTTT
V gene: TRBV5-1
D gene: .
J gene: TRBJ2-3
clone size: .

CDR3 protein: CASSDRTGAGELFF
CDR3 DNA: TGTGCCAGCAGCGACCGGACAGGGGCCGGGGAGCTGTTTTTT
V gene: TRBV4-2
D gene: TRBD1
J gene: TRBJ2-2
clone size: .

CDR3 protein: CASSQKTGPGGTEAFF
CDR3 DNA: TGTGCCAGCAGCCAAAAGACAGGGCCTGGAGGCACTGAAGCTTTCTTT
V gene: TRBV14
D gene: TRBD1
J gene: TRBJ1-1
clone size: .

CDR3 protein: CASSAPGQDIDYEQYF
CDR3 DNA: TGTGCCAGCAGCGCCCCGGGACAGGATATTGACTACGAGCAGTACTTC
V gene: TRBV21-1
D gene: .
J gene: TRBJ2-7
clone size: few

CDR3 protein: CASTPAGADNQPQHF
CDR3 DNA: TGTGCCAGTACCCCTGCGGGGGCCGACAATCAGCCCCAGCATTTT
V gene: TRBV19
D gene: .
J gene: TRBJ1-5
clone size: .

CDR3 protein: CASSEQGARGYTF
CDR3 DNA: TGTGCCAGCAGTGAACAGGGGGCGCGTGGCTACACCTTC
V gene: TRBV6-1
D gene: TRBD1
J gene: TRBJ1-2
clone size: .

CDR3 protein: CAISESPRTGHDEQYF
CDR3 DNA: TGTGCCATCAGTGAGTCGCCCCGGACAGGGCACGACGAGCAGTACTTC
V gene: TRBV10-3
D gene: TRBD1
J gene: TRBJ2-7
clone size: .

CDR3 protein: CASTWTGEGQPQHF
CDR3 DNA: TGTGCCAGTACTTGGACAGGGGAGGGACAGCCCCAGCATTTT
V gene: TRBV2
D gene: TRBD1
J gene: TRBJ1-5
clone size: .

CDR3 protein: CASSPQSSGNTIYF
CDR3 DNA: TGTGCCAGCTCACCACAGAGCTCTGGAAACACCATATATTTT
V gene: TRBV18
D gene: .
J gene: TRBJ1-3
clone size: many

CDR3 protein: CASSYGLRTDTQYF
CDR3 DNA: TGCGCCAGCAGCTACGGACTGCGCACAGATACGCAGTATTTT
V gene: TRBV5-1
D gene: .
J gene: TRBJ2-3
clone size: .

CDR3 protein: CATSREPGQYNEQFF
CDR3 DNA: TGTGCCACCAGCAGAGAACCGGGACAGTACAATGAGCAGTTCTTC
V gene: TRBV15
D gene: TRBD1
J gene: TRBJ2-1
clone size: .

CDR3 protein: CASSRTGQGTTEAFF
CDR3 DNA: TGCGCCAGCAGCCGGACGGGACAGGGGACCACTGAAGCTTTCTTT
V gene: TRBV4-1
D gene: TRBD1
J gene: TRBJ1-1
clone size: .

CDR3 protein: CASSFTIAGGLNEQYF
CDR3 DNA: TGCGCCAGCAGCTTCACCATAGCGGGGGGATTGAACGAGCAGTACTTC
V gene: TRBV5-1
D gene: TRBD2
J gene: TRBJ2-7
clone size: .

CDR3 protein: CASSQGTGGIDEQFF
CDR3 DNA: TGTGCCAGCAGCCAAGGGACAGGGGGTATAGATGAGCAGTTCTTC
V gene: TRBV3-1/TRBV3-2
D gene: TRBD1
J gene: TRBJ2-1
clone size: .

CDR3 protein: CATSRDQPPYGYTF
CDR3 DNA: TGTGCCACCAGCAGAGATCAACCGCCCTATGGCTACACCTTC
V gene: TRBV15
D gene: .
J gene: TRBJ1-2
clone size: .

CDR3 protein: CASSKGWEVRPTSKYNSPLHF
CDR3 DNA: TGTGCCAGCAGCAAAGGGTGGGAGGTCAGGCCTACGTCAAAGTATAATTCACCCCTCCACTTT
V gene: TRBV21-1
D gene: .
J gene: TRBJ1-6
clone size: .

CDR3 protein: CASSAREKLFF
CDR3 DNA: TGTGCCAGCAGCGCGAGGGAAAAACTGTTTTTT
V gene: TRBV2
D gene: .
J gene: TRBJ1-4
clone size: few

CDR3 protein: CASSENMGTEAFF
CDR3 DNA: TGTGCCAGCAGTGAAAATATGGGCACTGAAGCTTTCTTT
V gene: TRBV2
D gene: .
J gene: TRBJ1-1
clone size: .

CDR3 protein: CASSLAGRNEQFF
CDR3 DNA: TGTGCCAGCAGTTTAGCCGGGAGGAATGAGCAGTTCTTC
V gene: TRBV27
D gene: TRBD2
J gene: TRBJ2-1
clone size: once

CDR3 protein: CASSLGPSAAYEQYF
CDR3 DNA: TGTGCCAGCAGCTTGGGTCCTAGTGCGGCCTACGAGCAGTACTTC
V gene: TRBV5-6
D gene: .
J gene: TRBJ2-7
clone size: .

CDR3 protein: CASRRGAQPQHF
CDR3 DNA: TGTGCCAGCAGGAGGGGGGCTCAGCCCCAGCATTTT
V gene: TRBV2
D gene: .
J gene: TRBJ1-5
clone size: .

CDR3 protein: CASSAQRGNGYTF
CDR3 DNA: TGTGCCAGCTCAGCTCAGAGGGGTAATGGCTACACCTTC
V gene: TRBV18
D gene: .
J gene: TRBJ1-2
clone size: .

CDR3 protein: CASSEMDRVLWETQYF
CDR3 DNA: TGTGCCAGCAGTGAAATGGACAGGGTCTTGTGGGAGACCCAGTACTTC
V gene: TRBV25-1
D gene: TRBD1
J gene: TRBJ2-5
clone size: .

CDR3 protein: CASSSPVEGTLFF
CDR3 DNA: TGTGCCAGCAGTTCCCCGGTGGAGGGCACACTGTTTTTT
V gene: TRBV6-6
D gene: .
J gene: TRBJ1-4
clone size: .

CDR3 protein: CASSLTGAYEQYF
CDR3 DNA: TGTGCCAGCAGTTTAACGGGAGCCTACGAGCAGTACTTC
V gene: TRBV27
D gene: .
J gene: TRBJ2-7
clone size: .

CDR3 protein: CASSRGQHYGYTF
CDR3 DNA: TGCGCCAGCAGCAGGGGACAGCACTATGGCTACACCTTC
V gene: TRBV5-1
D gene: TRBD1
J gene: TRBJ1-2
clone size: few

CDR3 protein: CAWSGTSGGFTDTQYF
CDR3 DNA: TGTGCCTGGAGTGGGACTAGCGGAGGTTTCACAGATACGCAGTATTTT
V gene: TRBV30
D gene: TRBD2
J gene: TRBJ2-3
clone size: few

CDR3 protein: CASSAGTVINEKLFF
CDR3 DNA: TGCGCCAGCAGCGCGGGGACCGTGATTAATGAAAAACTGTTTTTT
V gene: TRBV5-1
D gene: .
J gene: TRBJ1-4
clone size: .

CDR3 protein: CASSEGRLRDSGTEAFF
CDR3 DNA: TGCGCCAGCAGCGAAGGCAGGCTACGGGACAGCGGAACTGAAGCTTTCTTT
V gene: TRBV4-1
D gene: TRBD1
J gene: TRBJ1-1
clone size: .

CDR3 protein: CASSQEGQGSSYNSPLHF
CDR3 DNA: TGCGCCAGCAGCCAAGAGGGACAGGGGAGCTCCTATAATTCACCCCTCCACTTT
V gene: TRBV4-1
D gene: TRBD1
J gene: TRBJ1-6
clone size: .

CDR3 protein: CASSLGQGWNEQFF
CDR3 DNA: TGTGCCAGCAGCCTCGGACAGGGATGGAATGAGCAGTTCTTC
V gene: TRBV5-5
D gene: TRBD1
J gene: TRBJ2-1
clone size: .

CDR3 protein: CASRGQGAGEAFF
CDR3 DNA: TGTGCCAGCAGGGGACAGGGGGCTGGTGAAGCTTTCTTT
V gene: TRBV11-3
D gene: TRBD1
J gene: TRBJ1-1
clone size: .

CDR3 protein: CASSFVQSSYNEQFF
CDR3 DNA: TGTGCCAGCAGTTTCGTACAGAGCTCCTACAATGAGCAGTTCTTC
V gene: TRBV6-5
D gene: .
J gene: TRBJ2-1
clone size: .

CDR3 protein: CASSPKTSGISDTQYF
CDR3 DNA: TGTGCCAGCAGTCCTAAGACTAGCGGGATCTCAGATACGCAGTATTTT
V gene: TRBV27
D gene: TRBD2
J gene: TRBJ2-3
clone size: .

CDR3 protein: CASSHPGGPRSSYNSPLHF
CDR3 DNA: TGTGCCAGCTCACATCCAGGGGGCCCTAGGAGCTCCTATAATTCACCCCTCCACTTT
V gene: TRBV18
D gene: TRBD1
J gene: TRBJ1-6
clone size: .

CDR3 protein: CATSEGSEGASGYTF
CDR3 DNA: TGTGCCACCAGTGAGGGGTCCGAGGGGGCGAGCGGCTACACCTTC
V gene: TRBV24-1
D gene: TRBD1
J gene: TRBJ1-2
clone size: .

CDR3 protein: CASSLPAQVDEQFF
CDR3 DNA: TGTGCCAGCAGTCTCCCGGCCCAGGTTGATGAGCAGTTCTTC
V gene: TRBV6-6
D gene: .
J gene: TRBJ2-1
clone size: .